This entry lists 14 T cell receptor beta chains sequenced from one sample in a study of T cells after yellow fever vaccination. MiXCR, applied by TCRdb to the 5' RACE reads, yields one record per CDR3 protein. Altogether approximately 510,000 distinct CDR3 sequences are present, 20% to 25% being singletons, with the ten largest covering about a sixth. The source material was PBMCs, sampled roughly 23 days after the first yellow fever vaccination. These receptors were taken from a young man who received the YFV17D yellow fever vaccine.

The chain combines TRBV15 with TRBJ2-5; 8 bases are a match to TRBD1. Germline V gene lookup returns CDR1 LNHNV and CDR2 YYDKDF (reference sequence). The CDR3 totals 17 residues. V dropped 1 base and J dropped 2; count of bases not matched to a gene: 9. CDR3 nucleotide sequence: TGTGCCACCAGCAGAGCCCGGACAGGGCTTAAGCAAGAGACCCAGTACTTC. This gives the protein CATSRARTGLKQETQYF.

The rearrangement joins TRBV5-1 to TRBJ2-2; D is perhaps TRBD1 or TRBD2 (6 bases each). The CDR3 sequence is 15 residues long. V gave up 1 base and J gave up 7 bases, with 14 bases separating them. Germline loops: CDR1 SGHRS, CDR2 YFSETQ. DNA of the CDR3: TGCGCCAGCAGCTTGATGGGGGGCCTAGGCGGGGAGCTGTTTTTT. It encodes CASSLMGGLGGELFF.

In its sample, this clonotype was seen a few times. This chain joins TRBV21-1 and TRBJ1-3; the table's D call of TRBD1 was not tested on the DNA. TRBV21-1 is tagged as a pseudogene. The CDR3 is 13 residues long. DNA of the CDR3: TGTGCCAGCATCAGGGGCGCGGGAAACACCATATATTTT. It codes for CASIRGAGNTIYF.

This clonotype has more than one count but fewer than ten. The V and J genes are TRBV20-1 and TRBJ2-4, with unresolved D. In germline, CDR1 is DFQATT, CDR2 SNEGSKA (reference sequence). This CDR3 spans 13 amino acids. Trimming left V 6 bases short and J 0 bases short, with 9 bases between. Written as DNA, the CDR3 is TGCAGTGCAGAAGGAATAGCCAAAAACATTCAGTACTTC. Translation: CSAEGIAKNIQYF.

This sequence joins TRBV27 and TRBJ2-7, with D possibly being TRBD1 or TRBD2 (5 bases each). V was trimmed by 5 bases and J by 5 bases, leaving 28 bases between them. CDR3 length equals 18 residues. Germline-derived CDR1 and CDR2 are MNHEY and SMNVEV (reference sequence). In DNA, the CDR3 is TGTGCCAGCAGTCCGGGTCGAGTGAGGGCAGCAAAGGGGCACGAGCAGTACTTC. Translation: CASSPGRVRAAKGHEQYF.

Concerning this clonotype: The junction does not match germline at one end; this may be a read error. The chain uses TRBV2 and TRBJ1-1; no firm D call. Looked up from germline, CDR1 is SNHLY and CDR2 is FYNNEI. The CDR3 spans 11 residues. The chain's CDR3 is CTSIQWTEAFF. The CDR3 region has the DNA TGTACCAGCATCCAGTGGACTGAAGCTTTCTTT.

In this sample, this clonotype turned up a few times. J is TRBJ1-6 and V is TRBV7-8; 8 nucleotides match TRBD1. CDR3 size: 16 residues. Losses at the gene ends were 1 base for V and 9 bases for J; bases not matched to a gene: 8. CDR1 is SGHVS, CDR2 FQNEAQ, per germline. The CDR3 spells CASSLVYGQGGSPLHF. As DNA, the CDR3 is TGTGCCAGCAGCTTAGTCTATGGACAGGGCGGTTCACCCCTCCACTTT.

This clonotype has more than one count but fewer than ten. The chain links TRBV10-3 to TRBJ1-5; unclear D gene. Trimming removed 4 bases at V and 1 base at J, with 11 bases between. This CDR3 has 15 residues. Germline V gives CDR1 ENHRY, CDR2 SYGVKD. CDR3 in DNA: TGTGCCATCAGTGCTTCAGACACCAGCAATCAGCCCCAGCATTTT. Residues: CAISASDTSNQPQHF.

This clonotype was detected a few times. The chain recombines TRBV5-4 with TRBJ2-7; TRBD2 agrees at 7 bases. CDR1 is SGHNT and CDR2 is YYREEE in the germline V gene (reference sequence). CDR3 length equals 14 residues. V gave up 4 bases and J gave up 4 bases; unmatched junction bases: 8. In DNA, the CDR3 is TGTGCCAGCAGCAGCGGGACTACCGGTTACGAGCAGTACTTC. Encoded protein: CASSSGTTGYEQYF.

This clonotype was observed a handful of times. This chain links TRBV14 with TRBJ2-1; 13 bases fit TRBD2. The trim removed 0 bases at V and 6 bases at J, leaving 5 bases unmatched. The CDR3 totals 17 residues. Per the germline V gene, CDR1 is SGHDN and CDR2 is FVKESK. The CDR3 DNA follows: TGTGCCAGCAGCCAAGACCGGGGACTAGCGGGGATCAATGAGCAGTTCTTC. This translates into CASSQDRGLAGINEQFF.

The genes are TRBV4-2 and TRBJ2-2; 8 bases align to TRBD2. The CDR3 has 17 residues. V was clipped by 0 bases and J by 7 bases; unmatched bases: 10. Germline assignment: CDR1 LGHNA and CDR2 YNFKEQ. DNA of the CDR3: TGTGCCAGCAGCCAAGATCTCGCCGGGGGGGTCGGCGGGGAGCTGTTTTTT. Translating gives CASSQDLAGGVGGELFF.

Many counts were recorded for this clonotype. The chain employs TRBV7-2 and TRBJ2-7, with TRBD2 matching 12 bases. Germline-derived CDR1 and CDR2 are SGHTA and FQGNSA. The CDR3 covers 15 residues. Trimming cost V 5 bases and J 1 base; bases outside gene matches: 3. The CDR3 DNA sequence: TGTGCCAGCAGCACAACTAGCGGGGGGTCCTACGAGCAGTACTTC. Residues: CASSTTSGGSYEQYF.

Only a few counts were recorded for this clonotype. The chain joins TRBV6-1 to TRBJ1-5; no reliable D call. The length of the CDR3 is 14 residues. V dropped 8 bases and J dropped 4 bases, with 15 bases sitting between them. CDR1 is MNHNS, CDR2 SASEGT, per germline. The CDR3 DNA reads as TGTGCCAGCGGACTGGGCCTGACAAATCAGCCCCAGCATTTT. It encodes CASGLGLTNQPQHF.

The chain recombines TRBV7-3 with TRBJ2-7; D gene uncertain. V lost 3 bases, J lost 6 bases, and 27 bases lay in between. Germline loops: CDR1 SGHTA, CDR2 FQGTGA. The CDR3 is made up of 18 amino acids. CDR3 in DNA: TGTGCCAGCAGCTTTTCTGGTACCGTGGCAGTTCCATACACCGAGCAGTACTTC. Translation: CASSFSGTVAVPYTEQYF.